The clone carrying this TCR beta chain was seen a handful of times. Its target is unknown. Time point reported: persistent/refractory GD, antithyroid drugs over 5 years with positive TRAb. There was RNA extracted from PBMCs, and the TCR library was made from it. Doctors identified Graves' disease using the American Thyroid Association guidelines. The germline V gene has CDR1 SGDLS and CDR2 YYNGEE. Trimming pared 4 bases from V and 6 bases from J, leaving 8 bases between. This CDR3 is 12 amino acids long. The TCR beta library used iRepertoire HTBI primers with Arm-PCR amplification of CDR3. TCRdb processed the multiplex PCR reads anew with MiXCR; each CDR3 protein has one entry. The sample carries around 400,000 distinct CDR3 sequences, roughly a quarter recorded once. The data originate from a study of regulatory T cells in long-lasting Graves disease. Study-level results: Public clonotype sharing was higher in persistent than newly diagnosed patients. Lower TCR diversity characterized persistent Graves' patients relative to newly diagnosed patients.

The TCR sequence derives from a female donor with Graves disease. This specimen was peripheral blood mononuclear cells (PBMCs), taken when the disease was refractory, from a patient treated with antithyroid drugs. V usage is TRBV9 and J usage is TRBJ2-1; D may match TRBD1 or TRBD2 (5 bases each). CDR3 in DNA: TGTGCCAGCAGCCCTGGGGGCAATGAGCAGTTCTTC. Translation gives CASSPGGNEQFF.